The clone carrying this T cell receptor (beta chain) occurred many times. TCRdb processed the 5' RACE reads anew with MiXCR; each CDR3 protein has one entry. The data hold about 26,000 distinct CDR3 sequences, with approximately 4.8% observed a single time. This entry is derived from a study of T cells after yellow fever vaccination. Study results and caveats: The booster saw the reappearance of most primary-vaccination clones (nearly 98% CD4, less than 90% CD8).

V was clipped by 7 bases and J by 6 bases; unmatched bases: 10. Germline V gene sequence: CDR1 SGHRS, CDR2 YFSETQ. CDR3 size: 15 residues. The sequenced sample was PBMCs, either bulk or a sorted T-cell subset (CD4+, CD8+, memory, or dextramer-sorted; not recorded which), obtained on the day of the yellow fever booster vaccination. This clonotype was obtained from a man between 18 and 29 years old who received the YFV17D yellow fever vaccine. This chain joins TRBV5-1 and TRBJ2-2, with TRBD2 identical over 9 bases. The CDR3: CASRRIAGESGELFF. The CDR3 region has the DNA TGCGCCAGCCGTAGAATAGCGGGGGAATCCGGGGAGCTGTTTTTT. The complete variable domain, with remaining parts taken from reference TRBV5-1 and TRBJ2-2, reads KAGVTQTPRYLIKTRGQQVTLSCSPISGHRSVSWYQQTPGQGLQFLFEYFSETQRNKGNFPGRFSGRQFSNSRSEMNVSTLELGDSALYLCASRRIAGESGELFFGEGSRLTVL.